This TCR beta chain was captured in a study of T cell responses to AZD1222 COVID-19 vaccine. About the research overall: Pooled in the analysis were second doses at about 4 or about 12 weeks.

CDR1 is MNHEY, CDR2 SMNVEV, per germline (reference sequence). The CDR3 is 15 amino acids. Trimming took 2 bases from V and 6 from J, leaving 13 bases between them. The repertoire was sequenced with immunoSEQ multiplex PCR; TCRdb's copy has only in-frame clones and lacks some. The profile shows about 150,000 clones, about 90% of them singletons. Study findings and constraints: Repertoires were obtained solely post-peak T cell response.

This clone was detected only once. Antigen: not known. The TCR was taken from an adult in good health. The input for sequencing was peripheral blood, taken on day 0 of AZD1222 vaccination. The V and J genes are TRBV27 and TRBJ2-2; D assignment may be TRBD1 or TRBD2 (5 bases each). In DNA, the CDR3 is TGTGCCAGCAGTTTAAGGGGTCGGGATCCCGGGGAGCTGTTTTTT. It yields the protein CASSLRGRDPGELFF.